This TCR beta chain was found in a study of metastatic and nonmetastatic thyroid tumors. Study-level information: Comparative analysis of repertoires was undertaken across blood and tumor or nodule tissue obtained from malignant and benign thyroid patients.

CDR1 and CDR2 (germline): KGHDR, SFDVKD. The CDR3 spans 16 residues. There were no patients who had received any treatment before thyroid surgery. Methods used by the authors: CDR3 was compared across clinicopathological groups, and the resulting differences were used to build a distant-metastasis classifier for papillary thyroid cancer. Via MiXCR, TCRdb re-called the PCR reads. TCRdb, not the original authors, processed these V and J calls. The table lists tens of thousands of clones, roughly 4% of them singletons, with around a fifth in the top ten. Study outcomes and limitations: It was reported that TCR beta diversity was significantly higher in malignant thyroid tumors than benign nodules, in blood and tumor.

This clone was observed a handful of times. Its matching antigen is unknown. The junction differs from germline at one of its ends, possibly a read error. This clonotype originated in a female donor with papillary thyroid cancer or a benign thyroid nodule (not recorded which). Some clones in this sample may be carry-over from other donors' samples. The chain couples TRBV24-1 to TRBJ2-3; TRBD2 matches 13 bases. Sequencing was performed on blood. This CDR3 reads CAASDSGLAGAYTQYF. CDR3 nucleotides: TGTGCCGCCAGTGACTCAGGACTAGCGGGAGCCTATACGCAGTATTTT.